This T cell receptor (beta chain) was recovered during a study of shared clonotypes between healthy human individuals. Study background: The people who gave samples were two women and three men aged 18 to 49.

A single count supports this clone. Its antigen is still unknown. A CD45RA-negative memory subset and a CD45RA+ naive subset were separated from the CD4+ cells. Original methodology: In the immunoSEQ data, sequences were junction-only and lacked quality scores, so filtering differed. Profiled with immunoSEQ multiplex PCR; TCRdb holds only in-frame clones, not every one. That table supplies the V and J calls and clone size; D and trimming were determined from the DNA. Among 1,400,000 or so clones listed, about 98.5% were seen once. The trim removed 2 bases at V and 8 bases at J, leaving 8 bases unmatched. The CDR3 is 14 residues long. Germline values: CDR1 ENHRY, CDR2 SYGVKD. Points from the study as a whole: Researchers found naive subsets generally carried larger estimated richness than memory subsets.

Sequenced input: naive CD4+ T cells sorted from blood. The subset is: CD45RA+ positively selected. This TCR was sampled from a man aged 25 to 40 in good health. J is TRBJ1-2 and V is TRBV10-3; TRBD1 agrees at 7 bases. In DNA form, the CDR3 reads TGTGCCATCAGTGAGGACAGGGTCCCGCGAGGCTACACCTTC. This translates into CAISEDRVPRGYTF.